This TCR beta chain was sequenced for a study of cytomegalovirus exposure and HLA in healthy donors. General study points: A prior analysis recorded that most TCR beta V segments were productive about 87% or about 30% of the time.

The CDR3 length is 15 residues. Deletions cut 0 bases from V and 8 bases from J, with 16 bases between. Looked up from germline, CDR1 is SGDLS and CDR2 is YYNGEE. With respect to this clone: Antigen: not known.

The PCR had 60 Vbeta and 13 Jbeta primers. Sequenced by immunoSEQ multiplex PCR; TCRdb stores in-frame clones only, minus some. The data contain about 160,000 clones, roughly 85% of them singletons. The source is a woman between 45 and 60 years old in good health and CMV-seropositive. The material sequenced was PBMCs. This rearrangement joins TRBV9 to TRBJ2-3; TRBD2 might be the D (5 bases). The CDR3 nucleotides are TGTGCCAGCAGCGTAGACGGGGATGGGTTAGGTACGCAGTATTTT. Amino acids: CASSVDGDGLGTQYF.